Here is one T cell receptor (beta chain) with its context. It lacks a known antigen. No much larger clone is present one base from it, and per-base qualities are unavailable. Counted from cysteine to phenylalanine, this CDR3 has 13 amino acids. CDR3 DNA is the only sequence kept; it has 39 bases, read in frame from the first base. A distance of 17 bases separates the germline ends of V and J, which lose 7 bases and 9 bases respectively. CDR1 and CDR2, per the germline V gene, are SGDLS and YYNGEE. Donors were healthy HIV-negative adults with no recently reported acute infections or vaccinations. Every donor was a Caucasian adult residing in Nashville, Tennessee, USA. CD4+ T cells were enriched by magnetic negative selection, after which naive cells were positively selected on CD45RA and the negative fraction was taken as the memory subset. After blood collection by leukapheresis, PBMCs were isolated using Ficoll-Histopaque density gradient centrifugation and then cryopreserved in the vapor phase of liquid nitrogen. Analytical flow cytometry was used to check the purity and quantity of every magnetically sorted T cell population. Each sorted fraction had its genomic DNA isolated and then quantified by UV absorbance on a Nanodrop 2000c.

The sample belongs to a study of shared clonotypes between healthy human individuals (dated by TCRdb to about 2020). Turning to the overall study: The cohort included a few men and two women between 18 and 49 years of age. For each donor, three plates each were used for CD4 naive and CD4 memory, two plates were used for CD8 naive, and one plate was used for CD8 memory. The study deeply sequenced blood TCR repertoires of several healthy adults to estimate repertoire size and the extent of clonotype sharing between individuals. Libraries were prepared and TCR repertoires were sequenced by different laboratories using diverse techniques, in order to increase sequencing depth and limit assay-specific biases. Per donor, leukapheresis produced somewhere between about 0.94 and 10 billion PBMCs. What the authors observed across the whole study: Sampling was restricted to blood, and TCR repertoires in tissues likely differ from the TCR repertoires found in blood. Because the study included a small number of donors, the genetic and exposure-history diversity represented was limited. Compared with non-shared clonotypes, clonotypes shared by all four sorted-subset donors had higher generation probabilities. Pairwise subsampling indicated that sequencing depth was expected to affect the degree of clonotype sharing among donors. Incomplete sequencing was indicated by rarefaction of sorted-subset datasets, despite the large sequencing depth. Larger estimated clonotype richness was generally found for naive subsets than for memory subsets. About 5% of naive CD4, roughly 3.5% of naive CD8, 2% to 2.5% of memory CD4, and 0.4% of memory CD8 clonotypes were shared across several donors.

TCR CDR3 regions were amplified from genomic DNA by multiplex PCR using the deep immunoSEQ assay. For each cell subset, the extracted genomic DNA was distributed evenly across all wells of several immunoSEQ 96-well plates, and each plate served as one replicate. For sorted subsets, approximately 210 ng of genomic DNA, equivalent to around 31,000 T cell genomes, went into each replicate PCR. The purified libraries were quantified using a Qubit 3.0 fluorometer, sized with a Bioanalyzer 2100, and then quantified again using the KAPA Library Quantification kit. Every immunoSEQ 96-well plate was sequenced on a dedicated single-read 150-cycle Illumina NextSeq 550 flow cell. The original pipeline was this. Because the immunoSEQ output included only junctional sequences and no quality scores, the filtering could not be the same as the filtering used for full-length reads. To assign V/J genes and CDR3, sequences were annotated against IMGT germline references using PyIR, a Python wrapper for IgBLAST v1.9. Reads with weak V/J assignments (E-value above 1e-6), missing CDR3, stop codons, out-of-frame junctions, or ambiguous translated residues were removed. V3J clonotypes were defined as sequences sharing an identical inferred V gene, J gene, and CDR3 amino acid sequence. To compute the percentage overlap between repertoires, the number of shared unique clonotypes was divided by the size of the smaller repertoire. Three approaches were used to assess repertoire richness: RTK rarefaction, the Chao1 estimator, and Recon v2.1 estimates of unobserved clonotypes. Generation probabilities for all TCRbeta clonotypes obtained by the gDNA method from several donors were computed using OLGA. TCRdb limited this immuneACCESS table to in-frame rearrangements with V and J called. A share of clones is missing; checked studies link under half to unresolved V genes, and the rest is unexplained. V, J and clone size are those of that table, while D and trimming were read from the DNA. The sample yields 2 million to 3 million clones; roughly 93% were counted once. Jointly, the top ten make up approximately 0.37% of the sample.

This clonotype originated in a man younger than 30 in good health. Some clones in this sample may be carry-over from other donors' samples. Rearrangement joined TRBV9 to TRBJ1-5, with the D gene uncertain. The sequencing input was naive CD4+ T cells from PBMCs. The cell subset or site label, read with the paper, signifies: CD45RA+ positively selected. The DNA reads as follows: TGTGCCAGCGGGGTCGGTCCGACGGGGCCCCAGCATTTT. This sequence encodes CASGVGPTGPQHF.